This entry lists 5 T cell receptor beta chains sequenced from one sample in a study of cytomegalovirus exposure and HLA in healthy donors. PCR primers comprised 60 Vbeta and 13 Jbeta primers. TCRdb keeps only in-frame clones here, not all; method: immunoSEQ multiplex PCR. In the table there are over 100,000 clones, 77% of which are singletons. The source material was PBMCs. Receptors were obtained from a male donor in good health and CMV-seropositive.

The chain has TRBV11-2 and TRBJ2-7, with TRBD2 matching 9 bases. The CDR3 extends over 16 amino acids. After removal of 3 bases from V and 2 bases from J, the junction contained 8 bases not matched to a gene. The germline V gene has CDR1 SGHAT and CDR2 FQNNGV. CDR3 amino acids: CASSFEGSSGAYEQYF. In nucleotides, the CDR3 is TGTGCCAGCAGCTTTGAGGGGTCTAGCGGGGCCTACGAGCAGTACTTC.

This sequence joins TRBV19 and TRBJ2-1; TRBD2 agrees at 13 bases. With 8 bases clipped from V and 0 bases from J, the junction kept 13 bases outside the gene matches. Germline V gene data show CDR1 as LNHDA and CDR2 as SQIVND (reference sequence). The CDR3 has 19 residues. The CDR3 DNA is TGTGCCAGTGGCTCCGGGACTAGCGGGACCAAACGCTCCTACAATGAGCAGTTCTTC. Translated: CASGSGTSGTKRSYNEQFF.

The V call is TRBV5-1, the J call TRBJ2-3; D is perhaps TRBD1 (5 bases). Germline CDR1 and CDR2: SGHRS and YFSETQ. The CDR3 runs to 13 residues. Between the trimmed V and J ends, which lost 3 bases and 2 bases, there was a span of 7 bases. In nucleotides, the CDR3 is TGCGCCAGCAGCTCGGACAACACAGATACGCAGTATTTT. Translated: CASSSDNTDTQYF.

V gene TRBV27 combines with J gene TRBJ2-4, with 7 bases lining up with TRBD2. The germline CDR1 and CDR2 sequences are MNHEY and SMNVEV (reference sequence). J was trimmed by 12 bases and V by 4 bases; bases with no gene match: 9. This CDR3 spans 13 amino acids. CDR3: CASSSGTTSSQYF. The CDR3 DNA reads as TGTGCCAGCAGTTCCGGCACGACTAGCAGTCAGTACTTC.

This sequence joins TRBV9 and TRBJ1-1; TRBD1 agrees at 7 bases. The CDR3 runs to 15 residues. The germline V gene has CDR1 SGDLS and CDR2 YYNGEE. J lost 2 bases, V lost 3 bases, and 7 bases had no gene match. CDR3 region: CASSEPGTVNTEAFF. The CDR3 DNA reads TGTGCCAGCAGCGAGCCCGGGACAGTCAACACTGAAGCTTTCTTT.